This T cell receptor beta chain is drawn from a study of blood T cell repertoires in COVID-19. Using immunoSEQ multiplex PCR, the repertoire was profiled, and TCRdb retains in-frame clones only, with some absent. The sample holds about 280,000 clones, about 83% seen once. This clone was picked up one time. The source material was PBMCs or T cells enriched from blood (not recorded which). The clonotype was recovered from a woman between 35 and 50 years old who had recovered from COVID-19.

CDR3 in DNA: TGTGCCAGCAGCTCCCTTGGGAGGGGACCCCTCCACTTT. Protein sequence: CASSSLGRGPLHF. J is TRBJ1-6 and V is TRBV5-4; tentative D call: TRBD1 (5 bases). The CDR3 covers 13 residues. Trimming stripped 3 bases from V and 12 bases from J, with 13 bases between. Germline V CDR1 and CDR2: SGHNT, YYREEE (reference sequence).